This TCR beta chain was captured in a study of PD-L1 blockade in urothelial cancer. Overall study context: Analyzed time points were 3 weeks (second dose) and 6 weeks after therapy began. Blood-derived samples held a median roughly 150,000 T cells.

Spiking of synthetic TCR analog templates was performed in each PCR. The protocol was immunoSEQ multiplex PCR, while the TCRdb copy is restricted to in-frame clones and leaves out a portion. The sample lists around 40,000 clones; 90% to 95% were seen once. This CDR3 region has 14 residues. V trimming: 3 bases; J trimming: 5 bases; junction bases outside the gene matches: 3. Germline-derived CDR1 and CDR2 are SGHRS and YFSETQ. Regarding time point: pretreatment peripheral blood. V usage is TRBV5-1 and J usage is TRBJ2-4, with 9 bases identical to TRBD1. The receptor was derived from a woman in her sixties with urothelial cancer. The source was PBMCs, collected around atezolizumab (anti-PD-L1) treatment. The CDR3 loop reads CASSSTGGQNIQYF. CDR3 coding DNA: TGCGCCAGCAGCTCAACAGGGGGCCAAAACATTCAGTACTTC.